Reported below is one TCR beta chain. Antigen specificity is unknown. These data are taken from a study of T cell clonotyping in hematopoietic cell transplantation. Using immunoSEQ multiplex PCR, the repertoire was profiled, and TCRdb retains in-frame clones only, with some absent. The table records fewer than 70,000 clones, about 93% of them present only once. The V segment lost 0 bases and the J segment 8 bases; nucleotides outside the gene matches: 4. The CDR3 consists of 13 residues. From germline, CDR1 is SGDLS and CDR2 YYNGEE. Study-level findings and limits: Pathologically expanded recipient clonotypes increased progressively from day 30 to day 180 as diversity fell. Few recipient clonotypes overlapped donors; over 95% were de novo at given depth. Graft donor and pretransplant recipient Inverse Simpson Index values predicted broader posttransplant TCR diversity. Cells were unsorted, so CD4 and CD8 contributions were not separated.

The TCR comes from a man aged 45 to 65 in good health. Some clones in this sample may be carry-over from other donors' samples. Sequencing was done on a sample of peripheral blood mononuclear cells. The chain employs TRBV9 and TRBJ1-1; 7 bases line up with TRBD1. CDR3 in DNA: TGTGCCAGCAGCGTAGGGAGGGACAGCGAAGCTTTCTTT. Protein sequence: CASSVGRDSEAFF.